The source of this TCR beta chain is a study of blood T cells in healthy people across ages. This CDR3 contains 14 residues. Germline CDR1 MGHRA, CDR2 YSYEKL. Losses at the gene ends were 2 bases for V and 3 bases for J; bases not matched to a gene: 3. Study outcomes and limitations: As age increased, TCR beta diversity per million T cells fell in a roughly linear fashion.

With a J-beta primer mix and a sample-barcoded 5' primer, a second PCR ran roughly 6 to 11 cycles. One entry per CDR3 protein results from TCRdb running MiXCR on the 5' RACE reads. Here the sample spans under 2,000,000 distinct CDR3 sequences, around 48% being singletons. This clonotype was counted a few times. Its antigen is not known. The sample comprised blood. The TCR originated in a middle-aged woman in good health. V gene TRBV4-1 combines with J gene TRBJ2-5; 7 bases align to TRBD1. The CDR3 spells CASSQSGTEETQYF. The CDR3 coding sequence is TGCGCCAGCAGCCAATCTGGGACAGAAGAGACCCAGTACTTC.